Listed below are T cell receptor beta chains from one sample, sequenced in a study of T cells in Graves' hyperthyroidism and ophthalmopathy. TCRdb independently ran MiXCR on the multiplex PCR reads; one entry per CDR3 protein. The sample has 90,000 to 120,000 distinct CDR3 sequences, about 16% seen once. Sequenced material: blood. These receptors were taken from a woman in her 50s with Graves' hyperthyroidism. Each CDR3 is given with its conserved first and last residue. Fields, in order: CDR3 length, D gene, clone size, V gene, J gene, CDR3 protein, CDR3 DNA. D genes are given only for firm matches. Size is stated for part of the rows, as once, few or many counts, or as a class when the clone is expanded.

cdr3_length: 16; d_call: TRBD2; clone_size: NA; v_call: TRBV6-5; j_call: TRBJ2-1; cdr3_aa: CASSYSPSGGVNEQFF; cdr3_nt: TGTGCCAGCAGTTACTCCCCTAGCGGGGGGGTCAATGAGCAGTTCTTC
cdr3_length: 13; d_call: NA; clone_size: NA; v_call: TRBV12-3/TRBV12-4; j_call: TRBJ2-5; cdr3_aa: CASSLGGAKIQYF; cdr3_nt: TGTGCCAGCAGTTTAGGTGGAGCAAAGATCCAGTACTTC
cdr3_length: 12; d_call: NA; clone_size: many; v_call: TRBV28; j_call: TRBJ2-3; cdr3_aa: CASSSNWSSQYF; cdr3_nt: TGTGCCAGCAGTTCAAACTGGAGCTCGCAGTATTTT
cdr3_length: 14; d_call: NA; clone_size: many; v_call: TRBV28; j_call: TRBJ2-7; cdr3_aa: CASGKVGGNGEQYF; cdr3_nt: TGTGCCAGCGGGAAAGTAGGGGGAAATGGCGAGCAGTACTTC
cdr3_length: 17; d_call: TRBD2; clone_size: many; v_call: TRBV30; j_call: TRBJ2-2; cdr3_aa: CAWSARTSGRFTGELFF; cdr3_nt: TGTGCCTGGAGTGCAAGGACTAGCGGGAGGTTTACCGGGGAGCTGTTTTTT
cdr3_length: 13; d_call: NA; clone_size: NA; v_call: TRBV7-9; j_call: TRBJ1-3; cdr3_aa: CASSLQRGNTIYF; cdr3_nt: TGTGCCAGCAGCTTACAACGCGGAAACACCATATATTTT
cdr3_length: 15; d_call: NA; clone_size: many; v_call: TRBV10-3; j_call: TRBJ2-7; cdr3_aa: CAISLDYSSSYEQYF; cdr3_nt: TGTGCCATCAGTTTGGACTACTCGAGCTCCTACGAGCAGTACTTC
cdr3_length: 15; d_call: TRBD2; clone_size: NA; v_call: TRBV24-1; j_call: TRBJ2-7; cdr3_aa: CATSPGTSGSWEQYF; cdr3_nt: TGTGCCACCAGTCCCGGGACTAGCGGGAGTTGGGAGCAGTACTTC
cdr3_length: 14; d_call: NA; clone_size: NA; v_call: TRBV7-2; j_call: TRBJ2-7; cdr3_aa: CASSLGVGAGEQYF; cdr3_nt: TGTGCCAGCAGCCTCGGAGTGGGGGCGGGGGAGCAGTACTTC
cdr3_length: 13; d_call: TRBD1; clone_size: NA; v_call: TRBV28; j_call: TRBJ1-2; cdr3_aa: CASSSGQGGGYTF; cdr3_nt: TGTGCCAGCAGCTCGGGACAGGGGGGGGGCTACACCTTC
cdr3_length: 13; d_call: NA; clone_size: many; v_call: TRBV5-1; j_call: TRBJ2-7; cdr3_aa: CASSYGDSYEQYF; cdr3_nt: TGCGCCAGCAGTTACGGGGATTCCTACGAGCAGTACTTC
cdr3_length: 15; d_call: TRBD1; clone_size: many; v_call: TRBV27; j_call: TRBJ1-5; cdr3_aa: CASSLGGQGGQPQHF; cdr3_nt: TGTGCCAGCAGTTTAGGGGGACAGGGTGGTCAGCCCCAGCATTTT
cdr3_length: 13; d_call: NA; clone_size: many; v_call: TRBV28; j_call: TRBJ1-2; cdr3_aa: CASSLNRAYGYTF; cdr3_nt: TGTGCCAGCAGTTTAAACCGAGCCTATGGCTACACCTTC
cdr3_length: 15; d_call: NA; clone_size: many; v_call: TRBV28; j_call: TRBJ2-7; cdr3_aa: CASTGGSSSSYEQYF; cdr3_nt: TGTGCCAGCACCGGCGGCTCCTCGAGCTCCTACGAGCAGTACTTC
cdr3_length: 17; d_call: TRBD2; clone_size: many; v_call: TRBV12-3/TRBV12-4; j_call: TRBJ2-1; cdr3_aa: CASSLGFGSSGTDEQFF; cdr3_nt: TGTGCCAGCAGTCTCGGTTTTGGGTCTAGCGGGACGGATGAGCAGTTCTTC
cdr3_length: 14; d_call: NA; clone_size: many; v_call: TRBV6-4; j_call: TRBJ2-3; cdr3_aa: CASSAGPSTDTQYF; cdr3_nt: TGTGCCAGCAGTGCGGGACCGTCCACAGATACGCAGTATTTT
cdr3_length: 19; d_call: NA; clone_size: many; v_call: TRBV3-1; j_call: TRBJ1-1; cdr3_aa: CASSPNPRQTRGWNTEAFF; cdr3_nt: TGTGCCAGCAGCCCCAACCCTCGACAAACCAGGGGTTGGAACACTGAAGCTTTCTTT
cdr3_length: 16; d_call: NA; clone_size: many; v_call: TRBV20-1; j_call: TRBJ2-5; cdr3_aa: CSAYGGTTGTEETQYF; cdr3_nt: TGCAGTGCTTACGGAGGGACAACGGGAACCGAAGAGACCCAGTACTTC
cdr3_length: 14; d_call: NA; clone_size: many; v_call: TRBV2; j_call: TRBJ1-5; cdr3_aa: CASRLGEGQGPQHF; cdr3_nt: TGTGCCAGCAGGCTGGGGGAGGGGCAGGGGCCCCAGCATTTT
cdr3_length: 12; d_call: NA; clone_size: many; v_call: TRBV24-1; j_call: TRBJ1-2; cdr3_aa: CATSEDRHGYTF; cdr3_nt: TGTGCCACCAGTGAAGACCGCCATGGCTACACCTTC
cdr3_length: 16; d_call: TRBD2; clone_size: many; v_call: TRBV20-1; j_call: TRBJ2-1; cdr3_aa: CSAREAASGSVNEQFF; cdr3_nt: TGCAGTGCTAGAGAGGCGGCTAGCGGGAGTGTTAATGAGCAGTTCTTC
cdr3_length: 13; d_call: TRBD2; clone_size: many; v_call: TRBV3-1; j_call: TRBJ2-7; cdr3_aa: CASSHLGLVEQYF; cdr3_nt: TGTGCCAGCAGCCACTTGGGACTAGTCGAGCAGTACTTC
cdr3_length: 13; d_call: NA; clone_size: many; v_call: TRBV3-1; j_call: TRBJ2-1; cdr3_aa: CASSQVAAHEQFF; cdr3_nt: TGTGCCAGCAGCCAAGTGGCAGCCCATGAGCAGTTCTTC
cdr3_length: 11; d_call: NA; clone_size: many; v_call: TRBV30; j_call: TRBJ2-1; cdr3_aa: CAWHLALEQFF; cdr3_nt: TGTGCCTGGCACCTAGCACTTGAGCAGTTCTTC
cdr3_length: 14; d_call: TRBD1; clone_size: NA; v_call: TRBV7-9; j_call: TRBJ1-2; cdr3_aa: CASSRTGEDYGYTF; cdr3_nt: TGTGCCAGCAGCCGGACAGGGGAGGACTATGGCTACACCTTC
cdr3_length: 12; d_call: NA; clone_size: many; v_call: TRBV14; j_call: TRBJ2-1; cdr3_aa: CASSQTYNEQFF; cdr3_nt: TGTGCCAGCAGCCAAACCTACAATGAGCAGTTCTTC
cdr3_length: 15; d_call: NA; clone_size: many; v_call: TRBV20-1; j_call: TRBJ2-3; cdr3_aa: CSASVRGIGTDTQYF; cdr3_nt: TGCAGTGCTAGTGTCCGGGGGATAGGCACAGATACGCAGTATTTT
cdr3_length: 11; d_call: NA; clone_size: many; v_call: TRBV30; j_call: TRBJ2-1; cdr3_aa: CAWTISSEQFF; cdr3_nt: TGTGCCTGGACTATTTCGAGCGAGCAGTTCTTC
cdr3_length: 16; d_call: TRBD1; clone_size: many; v_call: TRBV11-2; j_call: TRBJ2-2; cdr3_aa: CASTETGQGATGELFF; cdr3_nt: TGTGCCAGCACCGAGACAGGGCAAGGTGCCACCGGGGAGCTGTTTTTT
cdr3_length: 13; d_call: NA; clone_size: many; v_call: TRBV13; j_call: TRBJ1-1; cdr3_aa: CASIRRGNTEAFF; cdr3_nt: TGTGCCAGCATCCGACGGGGGAACACTGAAGCTTTCTTT
cdr3_length: 15; d_call: TRBD1; clone_size: few; v_call: TRBV5-1; j_call: TRBJ2-5; cdr3_aa: CASSLVTGGRETQYF; cdr3_nt: TGCGCCAGCAGCTTGGTAACAGGGGGACGGGAGACCCAGTACTTC
cdr3_length: 14; d_call: NA; clone_size: few; v_call: TRBV4-1; j_call: TRBJ2-5; cdr3_aa: CASSQEGRKETQYF; cdr3_nt: TGCGCCAGCAGCCAAGAAGGCAGAAAAGAGACCCAGTACTTC
cdr3_length: 15; d_call: TRBD1; clone_size: many; v_call: TRBV5-5; j_call: TRBJ1-1; cdr3_aa: CASSRQGGFGTEAFF; cdr3_nt: TGTGCCAGCAGCAGACAGGGGGGGTTCGGCACTGAAGCTTTCTTT
cdr3_length: 14; d_call: NA; clone_size: many; v_call: TRBV12-3/TRBV12-4; j_call: TRBJ2-1; cdr3_aa: CASSFWGRHNEQFF; cdr3_nt: TGTGCCAGCAGTTTTTGGGGTAGACACAATGAGCAGTTCTTC
cdr3_length: 14; d_call: NA; clone_size: many; v_call: TRBV20-1; j_call: TRBJ2-5; cdr3_aa: CSARVMDRQETQYF; cdr3_nt: TGCAGTGCTAGAGTTATGGACAGACAAGAGACCCAGTACTTC
cdr3_length: 15; d_call: TRBD2; clone_size: many; v_call: TRBV20-1; j_call: TRBJ2-5; cdr3_aa: CSARDLGSGSQTQYF; cdr3_nt: TGCAGTGCTAGAGATCTGGGTAGCGGGAGCCAGACCCAGTACTTC
cdr3_length: 15; d_call: TRBD1; clone_size: few; v_call: TRBV5-1; j_call: TRBJ2-5; cdr3_aa: CASSPGTEYQETQYF; cdr3_nt: TGCGCCAGCAGCCCCGGGACAGAGTACCAAGAGACCCAGTACTTC
cdr3_length: 12; d_call: NA; clone_size: many; v_call: TRBV10-3; j_call: TRBJ1-1; cdr3_aa: CAIRGDHAEAFF; cdr3_nt: TGTGCCATCAGGGGGGATCACGCTGAAGCTTTCTTT
cdr3_length: 15; d_call: NA; clone_size: many; v_call: TRBV18; j_call: TRBJ1-1; cdr3_aa: CASSPRSSLNTEAFF; cdr3_nt: TGTGCCAGCTCACCAAGAAGCAGCTTGAACACTGAAGCTTTCTTT
cdr3_length: 15; d_call: NA; clone_size: many; v_call: TRBV20-1; j_call: TRBJ2-1; cdr3_aa: CSASNLPKFYNEQFF; cdr3_nt: TGCAGTGCTAGTAACCTGCCGAAATTTTACAATGAGCAGTTCTTC
cdr3_length: 14; d_call: TRBD1; clone_size: NA; v_call: TRBV28; j_call: TRBJ1-5; cdr3_aa: CASRSQGAGQPQHF; cdr3_nt: TGTGCCAGCAGATCCCAGGGGGCCGGTCAGCCCCAGCATTTT
cdr3_length: 11; d_call: TRBD2; clone_size: many; v_call: TRBV29-1; j_call: TRBJ2-7; cdr3_aa: CSVTAAGEQYF; cdr3_nt: TGCAGCGTTACAGCAGCGGGGGAGCAGTACTTC
cdr3_length: 14; d_call: TRBD1; clone_size: many; v_call: TRBV2; j_call: TRBJ1-4; cdr3_aa: CASTPGTGGGKLFF; cdr3_nt: TGTGCCAGCACCCCCGGGACAGGGGGAGGAAAACTGTTTTTT
cdr3_length: 15; d_call: TRBD1; clone_size: NA; v_call: TRBV6-9; j_call: TRBJ1-1; cdr3_aa: CASSHSQGAIVGAFF; cdr3_nt: TGTGCCAGCAGCCACTCACAGGGGGCTATAGTTGGAGCTTTCTTT
cdr3_length: 14; d_call: NA; clone_size: many; v_call: TRBV2; j_call: TRBJ2-3; cdr3_aa: CASSQGLRRDTQYF; cdr3_nt: TGTGCCAGCAGTCAGGGACTCCGTCGGGATACGCAGTATTTT
cdr3_length: 13; d_call: TRBD2; clone_size: many; v_call: TRBV6-1; j_call: TRBJ2-7; cdr3_aa: CASSIAGAYEQYF; cdr3_nt: TGTGCCAGCAGTATAGCGGGGGCCTACGAGCAGTACTTC
cdr3_length: 18; d_call: NA; clone_size: many; v_call: TRBV13; j_call: TRBJ1-6; cdr3_aa: CASSLGFGRPTGNSPLHF; cdr3_nt: TGTGCCAGCAGCTTAGGTTTCGGTCGGCCCACGGGGAATTCACCCCTCCACTTT
cdr3_length: 15; d_call: TRBD2; clone_size: many; v_call: TRBV6-1; j_call: TRBJ2-5; cdr3_aa: CASSEPAGGLETQYF; cdr3_nt: TGTGCCAGCAGTGAACCAGCGGGAGGATTAGAGACCCAGTACTTC
cdr3_length: 14; d_call: TRBD2; clone_size: many; v_call: TRBV29-1; j_call: TRBJ2-5; cdr3_aa: CSVAGVGKQETQYF; cdr3_nt: TGCAGCGTGGCGGGAGTTGGGAAACAAGAGACCCAGTACTTC
cdr3_length: 12; d_call: NA; clone_size: many; v_call: TRBV28; j_call: TRBJ2-2; cdr3_aa: CASSLPLRELFF; cdr3_nt: TGTGCCAGCAGTCTCCCCCTGCGGGAGCTGTTTTTT
cdr3_length: 16; d_call: NA; clone_size: many; v_call: TRBV4-1; j_call: TRBJ1-1; cdr3_aa: CASSQDQRHRDTEAFF; cdr3_nt: TGCGCCAGCAGCCAAGATCAGCGACATAGAGACACTGAAGCTTTCTTT
cdr3_length: 13; d_call: TRBD2; clone_size: many; v_call: TRBV9; j_call: TRBJ2-1; cdr3_aa: CASRSGGVDEQFF; cdr3_nt: TGTGCCAGCAGGTCGGGAGGAGTGGATGAGCAGTTCTTC
cdr3_length: 13; d_call: NA; clone_size: many; v_call: TRBV7-8; j_call: TRBJ2-4; cdr3_aa: CASSPGWGSIQYF; cdr3_nt: TGTGCCAGCAGCCCGGGTTGGGGATCTATTCAGTACTTC
cdr3_length: 15; d_call: NA; clone_size: many; v_call: TRBV28; j_call: TRBJ2-3; cdr3_aa: CASSFLLVGTDTQYF; cdr3_nt: TGTGCCAGCAGTTTCCTTCTTGTGGGCACAGATACGCAGTATTTT
cdr3_length: 13; d_call: NA; clone_size: many; v_call: TRBV3-1; j_call: TRBJ1-5; cdr3_aa: CASSQGSNQPQHF; cdr3_nt: TGTGCCAGCAGCCAGGGTTCTAATCAGCCCCAGCATTTT
cdr3_length: 16; d_call: TRBD2; clone_size: NA; v_call: TRBV24-1; j_call: TRBJ2-7; cdr3_aa: CATNALAGGSSYEQYF; cdr3_nt: TGTGCCACCAACGCACTAGCGGGGGGGAGTTCCTACGAGCAGTACTTC
cdr3_length: 15; d_call: NA; clone_size: NA; v_call: TRBV7-2; j_call: TRBJ1-1; cdr3_aa: CASSLDPGFGTEAFF; cdr3_nt: TGTGCCAGCAGCTTAGATCCCGGGTTTGGCACTGAAGCTTTCTTT
cdr3_length: 17; d_call: TRBD1; clone_size: many; v_call: TRBV7-6; j_call: TRBJ2-5; cdr3_aa: CASSQKRDRALEETQYF; cdr3_nt: TGTGCCAGCAGCCAGAAACGGGACAGGGCCTTGGAAGAGACCCAGTACTTC
cdr3_length: 15; d_call: NA; clone_size: many; v_call: TRBV7-2; j_call: TRBJ2-3; cdr3_aa: CASSLASGGTDTQYF; cdr3_nt: TGTGCCAGCAGCTTAGCGTCTGGGGGTACAGATACGCAGTATTTT